This T cell receptor (beta chain) was recovered during a study of cytomegalovirus exposure and HLA in healthy donors. Study details: It was reported in a later analysis that the same platform had been used for the 90 to 150 validation repertoires as for the approximately 670 first-cohort repertoires. Study results and limitations: 150 or so TCR beta chains were listed as cytomegalovirus-associated.

The donors belonged to the approximately 120-subject validation cohort, separate from the roughly 600-subject first cohort. Regarding this clone: Antigen unknown.

Assay: immunoSEQ multiplex PCR; the TCRdb copy retains only in-frame clones and omits some. The repertoire includes some 150,000 clones, 80% to 90% of them detected once, and 4.5% sits in the top ten. V lost 2 bases and J lost 8, with 12 bases in between. The CDR3 has 14 residues. CDR1 is MNHEY, CDR2 SMNVEV, per germline (reference sequence). The specimen sequenced was PBMCs. The chain has TRBV27 and TRBJ1-4, with TRBD1 as a possible D gene (6 bases). The clonotype comes from a man aged 18 to 30 in good health and CMV-seropositive. CDR3 sequence reads: CASSLTGNREKLFF. CDR3 sequence (DNA): TGTGCCAGCAGTTTAACAGGGAATCGCGAAAAACTGTTTTTT.